Shown below are 9 T cell receptor beta chains from a single sample sequenced in a study of control samples from healthy donors and cancer patients. The method was immunoSEQ multiplex PCR; TCRdb's version includes in-frame clones alone and lacks a portion of them. The top ten clones hold 7.1% of a sample with some 150,000 clones, 75% to 95% of them seen once. Sample: blood. The receptors derive from a man aged 18 to 29 in good health.

The chain couples TRBV4-3 to TRBJ2-1; possibly TRBD2 for D (7 bases). In germline, CDR1 is LGHNA, CDR2 YSLEER. V gave up 0 bases and J gave up 4 bases, with 10 bases separating them. This CDR3 comprises 15 residues. Here the CDR3 DNA reads TGCGCCAGCAGCCAAGATAGGGGGGGGTACAATGAGCAGTTCTTC. This sequence encodes CASSQDRGGYNEQFF.

V usage is TRBV5-6 and J usage is TRBJ1-5, with unresolved D. V shed 4 bases and J shed 2 bases, with 7 bases lying between them. The CDR3 length is 13 residues. Germline-derived CDR1 and CDR2 are SGHDT and YYEEEE. CDR3 sequence (DNA): TGTGCCAGCAGCAGCAGTGGCAATCAGCCCCAGCATTTT. Its protein product is CASSSSGNQPQHF.

The rearrangement links TRBV10-3 to TRBJ2-3; weak D call: TRBD1 (6 bases). This CDR3 contains 14 residues. The germline gives CDR1 ENHRY, CDR2 SYGVKD. V shed 6 bases and J shed 2 bases, with 12 bases lying between them. CDR3 in amino acids: CAIRIQGSTDTQYF. CDR3 DNA sequence: TGTGCCATCAGAATTCAGGGGTCCACAGATACGCAGTATTTT.

This chain links TRBV6-2 or TRBV6-3 with TRBJ1-2; 10 bases are a match to TRBD1. The CDR3 covers 16 residues. Trimming took 4 bases from V and 3 from J; bases not matched to a gene: 8. Germline V gene sequence: CDR1 MNHEY, CDR2 SVGEGT. DNA for the CDR3: TGTGCCAGCAGTTCCCTTCCGGGACAGGGGCACTATGGCTACACCTTC. It is translated as CASSSLPGQGHYGYTF.

The chain joins TRBV2 to TRBJ2-5; D uncertain. This CDR3 comprises 15 residues. The V gene's germline CDR1 is SNHLY and CDR2 FYNNEI. With 4 bases removed from V and 3 bases from J, the gap between germline ends came to 15 bases. Written as DNA, the CDR3 is TGTGCCAGCAGTGTCTATCGAGGACGGGAAGAGACCCAGTACTTC. Protein sequence: CASSVYRGREETQYF.

V is TRBV10-3 and J is TRBJ1-1, with D tentatively TRBD1 (5 bases). V was shortened by 6 bases and J by 1 base, with 21 bases between the two germline ends. There are 17 residues in the CDR3. Per the germline V gene, CDR1 is ENHRY and CDR2 is SYGVKD. The CDR3 protein is CAIRRDGWSNQNTEAFF. As DNA, the CDR3 is TGTGCCATCAGGCGGGACGGCTGGTCGAACCAGAACACTGAAGCTTTCTTT.

The V call is TRBV5-6, the J call TRBJ2-7; 9 bases line up with TRBD2. Germline V lookup: CDR1 SGHDT, CDR2 YYEEEE. V lost 0 bases and J lost 5; bases outside the gene matches: 0. This CDR3 contains 13 residues. The CDR3 DNA sequence: TGTGCCAGCAGCTTGGTAGCGGGGGACGAGCAGTACTTC. Translated: CASSLVAGDEQYF.

The chain is built from TRBV29-1 and TRBJ2-7, with TRBD1 identical over 7 bases. Losses at the gene ends were 6 bases for V and 1 base for J; bases not matched to a gene: 3. The CDR3 length is 12 residues. Germline CDR1 and CDR2: SQVTM and ANQGSEA. Here the CDR3 reads CSVNRGSYEQYF. The CDR3 bases are TGCAGCGTCAACAGGGGATCCTACGAGCAGTACTTC.

This chain uses TRBV19 with TRBJ1-2; TRBD1 agrees at 9 bases. V dropped 3 bases and J dropped 6; count of bases not matched to a gene: 2. Germline V gene sequence: CDR1 LNHDA, CDR2 SQIVND (reference sequence). This CDR3 region has 13 residues. The CDR3 is CASSIGTGNGYTF. CDR3 sequence (DNA): TGTGCCAGTAGTATCGGGACAGGGAATGGCTACACCTTC.